The source of this T cell receptor (beta chain) is a study of T-cell memory formation after mild COVID-19. TCRdb processed the 5' RACE reads anew with MiXCR; each CDR3 protein has one entry. The repertoire holds fewer than 350,000 distinct CDR3 sequences, with approximately 7.6% as singletons. The TCR was taken from a man between 18 and 29 years old who had mild COVID-19 (a few samples of this study predate the infection). Cell type and time point are not known. The specimen sequenced was PBMCs or a T cell subset sorted from them (not recorded which).

This CDR3 is CASSQEDYGYTF. CDR3 in DNA: TGTGCCAGCAGCCAAGAAGACTATGGCTACACCTTC. The chain employs TRBV3-1 and TRBJ1-2; D is undetermined. The CDR3 spans 12 residues. Trimming took off 0 bases at V and 3 bases at J, with 2 bases between the two ends. Germline CDR1 reads LGHDT; CDR2 reads YNNKEL (reference sequence).